This T cell receptor (beta chain) stems from a study of T cells in Graves' hyperthyroidism and ophthalmopathy. RNA transcripts yielded amplified TCR beta CDR3 regions. During a first-round RT-PCR of the TCR CDR3, the HTBI primer set was used. MiXCR was run by TCRdb on the multiplex PCR reads, yielding one entry per CDR3 protein. This table has about 610,000 distinct CDR3 sequences, roughly 14% appearing once. This clonotype was detected many times. The clonotype originates from a woman between 40 and 55 years old with Graves' ophthalmopathy. What was sequenced was blood.

The CDR3 is CATFTRQGPTGELFF. The CDR3 nucleotides read TGTGCCACATTTACTCGGCAGGGGCCGACCGGGGAGCTGTTTTTT. This sequence joins TRBV6-5 and TRBJ2-2; D might be TRBD1 (6 bases). This CDR3 has 15 amino acids. Germline V CDR1 and CDR2: MNHEY, SVGAGI. V gave up 10 bases and J gave up 5 bases, with 20 bases separating them.